The sequence of this T cell receptor beta chain was determined in a study of PD-1 blockade in classical Hodgkin lymphoma. Study results and caveats: Baseline TCR diversity was reportedly lower in newly diagnosed patients than healthy donors.

The time point here: newly diagnosed, previously untreated cHL patient sample. Acting as the comparison were PBMCs from newly diagnosed, untreated classical Hodgkin lymphoma. V lost 8 bases and J lost 5, with 16 bases in between. This CDR3 comprises 14 residues. Germline values: CDR1 LNHDA, CDR2 SQIVND (reference sequence). Libraries were prepared by immunoSEQ multiplex PCR; TCRdb keeps only in-frame clonotypes and omits some of them. The sample holds 17,000 or so clones, approximately 84% seen once. Remarks on this clone: Its cognate antigen is unknown.

The receptor's source is a human donor with classical Hodgkin lymphoma. This rearrangement joins TRBV19 to TRBJ2-1; TRBD1 might be the D (6 bases). The sequenced material came from peripheral blood mononuclear cells (PBMCs). CDR3 in amino acids: CASRRGVGNNEQFF. The CDR3, as DNA: TGTGCCAGTCGCAGGGGTGTCGGTAACAATGAGCAGTTCTTC.